These T cell receptor beta chains were read from a single sample in a study of blood T cell repertoires in COVID-19. TCRdb keeps only in-frame clones here, not all; method: immunoSEQ multiplex PCR. The data show 50,000 to 55,000 clones, around 85% seen once. The specimen was peripheral blood. The receptors originated from a man between 60 and 70 years old with acute or convalescent COVID-19. Both conserved end residues are part of each CDR3. A D gene is named only where the DNA matches it firmly. Size values are once, few and many counts, or a class for expanded clones, and some rows have none.

D gene	clone size	V gene	J gene	CDR3 DNA	CDR3 protein
NA	NA	TRBV15	TRBJ1-1	TGTGCCACCAGCAGAGAGGGGACACCCAAGGGGACTGAAGCTTTCTTT	CATSREGTPKGTEAFF
NA	NA	TRBV4-1	TRBJ1-3	TGCGCCAGCAGCCAAGATATCGGAAACACCATATATTTT	CASSQDIGNTIYF
TRBD1	NA	TRBV6-5	TRBJ2-7	TGTGCCAGCAGTTCCTACAGGGGGAACGAGCAGTACTTC	CASSSYRGNEQYF
NA	NA	TRBV5-1	TRBJ1-1	TGCGCCAGCAGCTACGGCGGGATGAACACTGAAGCTTTCTTT	CASSYGGMNTEAFF
NA	once	TRBV5-1	TRBJ2-2	TGCGCCAGCAACCAGGGGCAGGGGTCCGGGGAGCTGTTTTTT	CASNQGQGSGELFF
NA	NA	TRBV5-1	TRBJ1-2	TGCGCCAGCAGCTCCAGCGGCCACTATGGCTACACCTTC	CASSSSGHYGYTF
TRBD1	NA	TRBV28	TRBJ1-4	TGTGCCAGCCAGAGCAGGGGGAGGGAAAAACTGTTTTTT	CASQSRGREKLFF
TRBD1	NA	TRBV19	TRBJ2-1	TGTGCCAGTAGTCCCCGGACAGGCCGCGAGGGTGAGCAGTTCTTC	CASSPRTGREGEQFF
NA	NA	TRBV6-1	TRBJ1-1	TGTGCCAGCAGTGAGGACTTGAACACTGAAGCTTTCTTT	CASSEDLNTEAFF
TRBD1	NA	TRBV24-1	TRBJ2-3	TGTGCCACCAGTCCACTGACAGGGAGCACAGATACGCAGTATTTT	CATSPLTGSTDTQYF
NA	NA	TRBV28	TRBJ1-5	TGTGCCAGCAGTTTTAGGCCGGCCCGGGGTGATCAGCCCCAGCATTTT	CASSFRPARGDQPQHF
TRBD1	NA	TRBV10-3	TRBJ1-2	TGTGCCATCAGTGCAGCTGACAGGGGGTGGGGTGGCTACACCTTC	CAISAADRGWGGYTF
TRBD1	NA	TRBV10-3	TRBJ2-1	TGTGCCATCAGGGACCGACAGGGGGAATCCTACAATGAGCAGTTCTTC	CAIRDRQGESYNEQFF
TRBD2	once	TRBV11-2	TRBJ2-7	TGTGCCAGCAGCCCCGGGGGGGGCTATACCTACGAGCAGTACTTC	CASSPGGGYTYEQYF
NA	NA	TRBV28	TRBJ1-1	TGTGCCAGCAGTCCGGGGGGCGGAACTGAAGCTTTCTTT	CASSPGGGTEAFF
TRBD1	NA	TRBV3-1/TRBV3-2	TRBJ1-1	TGTGCCAGCAGCCAAGAGACAGGGGCTGACACTGAAGCTTTCTTT	CASSQETGADTEAFF
TRBD1	once	TRBV28	TRBJ2-7	TGTGCCAGCAGTCCCGGGGACAGGCGGAATGAGCAGTACTTC	CASSPGDRRNEQYF
NA	NA	TRBV6-5	TRBJ2-7	TGTGCCAGCAGTTACCGGGGCTACGAGCAGTACTTC	CASSYRGYEQYF
NA	NA	TRBV6-1	TRBJ1-6	TGTGCCAGCAGTGGGGGAGACCGTCACTTGTATAATTCACCCCTCCACTTT	CASSGGDRHLYNSPLHF
NA	NA	TRBV7-9	TRBJ2-1	TGTGCCAGCAGCTTAGATCGGAGGAATGAGCAGTTCTTC	CASSLDRRNEQFF
NA	NA	TRBV3-1/TRBV3-2	TRBJ2-5	TGTGCCAGCAGCCGCCGCGACTCGGGAGTTCAAGAGACCCAGTACTTC	CASSRRDSGVQETQYF
NA	few	TRBV4-2	TRBJ2-1	TGTGCCAGCAGCCGCCAGGGAGCGGGTTACAATGAGCAGTTCTTC	CASSRQGAGYNEQFF
NA	NA	TRBV6-5	TRBJ1-1	TGTGCCAGCAGCCGGGTGGGCACTGAAGCTTTCTTT	CASSRVGTEAFF
NA	NA	TRBV4-1	TRBJ2-5	TGCGCCAGCAGCCAAGAATCGGGAGAGACCCAGTACTTC	CASSQESGETQYF
NA	NA	TRBV21-1	TRBJ2-2	TGTGCCAGCAGCAAAGCCTGGGACAGGGAGTCACCCGGGGAGCTGTTTTTT	CASSKAWDRESPGELFF
TRBD1	NA	TRBV19	TRBJ1-5	TGTGCCAGTACTACAGGACAGGGAAATCAGCCCCAGCATTTT	CASTTGQGNQPQHF